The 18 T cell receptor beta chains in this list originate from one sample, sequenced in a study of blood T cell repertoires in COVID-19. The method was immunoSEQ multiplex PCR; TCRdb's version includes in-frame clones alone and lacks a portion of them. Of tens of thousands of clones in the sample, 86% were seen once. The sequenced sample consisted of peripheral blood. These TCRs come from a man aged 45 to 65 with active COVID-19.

The CDR3, as DNA: TGTGCCAGCAGACGATCAAGGGGAATCGACACCGGGGAGCTGTTTTTT. This translates into CASRRSRGIDTGELFF. This chain uses TRBV28 with TRBJ2-2; possible D gene TRBD1, 5 bases. V was pared by 6 bases and J by 3 bases, with 17 bases between. Germline V gene sequence: CDR1 MDHEN, CDR2 SYDVKM. The CDR3 extends over 16 amino acids.

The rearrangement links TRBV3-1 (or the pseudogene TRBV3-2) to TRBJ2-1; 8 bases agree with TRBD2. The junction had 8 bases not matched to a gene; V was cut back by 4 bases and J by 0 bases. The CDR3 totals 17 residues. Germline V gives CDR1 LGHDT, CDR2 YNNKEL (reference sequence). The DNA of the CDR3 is TGTGCCAGCAGCCCCCAAGGACTAGCCAGCTCCTACAATGAGCAGTTCTTC. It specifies CASSPQGLASSYNEQFF.

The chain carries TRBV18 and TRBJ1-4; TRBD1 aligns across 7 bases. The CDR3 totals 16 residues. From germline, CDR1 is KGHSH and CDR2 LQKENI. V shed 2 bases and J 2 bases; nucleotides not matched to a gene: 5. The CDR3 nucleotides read TGTGCCAGCTCACCAGTTTCGACAGGGACTAATGAAAAACTGTTTTTT. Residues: CASSPVSTGTNEKLFF.

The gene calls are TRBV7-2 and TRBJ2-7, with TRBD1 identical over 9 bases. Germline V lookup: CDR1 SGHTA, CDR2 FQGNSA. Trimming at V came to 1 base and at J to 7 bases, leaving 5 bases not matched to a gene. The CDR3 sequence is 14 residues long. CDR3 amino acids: CASSLEQGAGEQYF. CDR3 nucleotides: TGTGCCAGCAGCTTAGAACAGGGGGCCGGGGAGCAGTACTTC.

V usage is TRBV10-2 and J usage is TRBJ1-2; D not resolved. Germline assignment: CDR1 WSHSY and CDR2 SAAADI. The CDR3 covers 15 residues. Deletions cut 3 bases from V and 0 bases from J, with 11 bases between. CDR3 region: CASSDQANTNYGYTF. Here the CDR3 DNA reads TGCGCCAGCAGTGATCAGGCCAATACTAACTATGGCTACACCTTC.

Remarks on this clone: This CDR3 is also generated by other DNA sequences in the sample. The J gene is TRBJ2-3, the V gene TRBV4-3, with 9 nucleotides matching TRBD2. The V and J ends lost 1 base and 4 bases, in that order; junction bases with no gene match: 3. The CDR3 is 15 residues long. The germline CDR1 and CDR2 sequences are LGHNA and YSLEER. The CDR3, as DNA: TGCGCCAGCAGCCAAGTCAAGCGGGGGGCAGATACGCAGTATTTT. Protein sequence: CASSQVKRGADTQYF.

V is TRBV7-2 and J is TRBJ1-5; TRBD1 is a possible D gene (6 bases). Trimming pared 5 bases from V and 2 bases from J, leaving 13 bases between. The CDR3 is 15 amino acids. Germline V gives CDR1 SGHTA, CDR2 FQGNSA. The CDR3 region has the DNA TGTGCCAGCAGCAATAACAGGGCTGGCAATCAGCCCCAGCATTTT. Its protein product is CASSNNRAGNQPQHF.

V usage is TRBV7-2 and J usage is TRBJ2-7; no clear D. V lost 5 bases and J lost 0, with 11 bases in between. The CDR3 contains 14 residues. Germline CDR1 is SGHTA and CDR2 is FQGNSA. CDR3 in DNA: TGTGCCAGCAGCCAGCCAGCGAGCTCCTACGAGCAGTACTTC. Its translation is CASSQPASSYEQYF.

CDR3 amino acids: CASRKKGDTGELFF. In DNA form, the CDR3 reads TGTGCCAGCAGGAAGAAGGGGGACACCGGGGAGCTGTTTTTT. The gene calls are TRBV7-2 and TRBJ2-2, with a possible D match to TRBD1 (6 bases). With 6 bases removed from V and 3 bases from J, the gap between germline ends came to 11 bases. Per the germline V gene, CDR1 is SGHTA and CDR2 is FQGNSA. CDR3 length: 14 residues.

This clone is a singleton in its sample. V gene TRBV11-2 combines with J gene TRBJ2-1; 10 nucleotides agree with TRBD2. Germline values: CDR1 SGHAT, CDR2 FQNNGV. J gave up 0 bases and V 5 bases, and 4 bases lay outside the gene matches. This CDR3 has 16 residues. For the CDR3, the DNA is TGTGCCAGCAGCGGTAGCGGGAGGAGCTCCTACAATGAGCAGTTCTTC. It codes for CASSGSGRSSYNEQFF.

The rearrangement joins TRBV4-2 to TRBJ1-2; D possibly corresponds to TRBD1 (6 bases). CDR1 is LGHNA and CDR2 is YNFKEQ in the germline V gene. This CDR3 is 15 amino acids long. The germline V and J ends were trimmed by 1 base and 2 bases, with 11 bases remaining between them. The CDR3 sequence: CASSQVGTGNYGYTF. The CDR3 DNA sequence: TGTGCCAGCAGCCAAGTGGGTACAGGGAACTATGGCTACACCTTC.

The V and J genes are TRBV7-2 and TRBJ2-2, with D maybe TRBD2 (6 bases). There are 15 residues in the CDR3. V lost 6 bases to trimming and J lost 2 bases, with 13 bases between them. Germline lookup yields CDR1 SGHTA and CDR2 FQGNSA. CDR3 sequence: CASRFDGTNTGELFF. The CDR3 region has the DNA TGTGCCAGCAGATTCGACGGGACTAACACCGGGGAGCTGTTTTTT.

The CDR3 loop reads CASSSTGNYGYTF. The CDR3 DNA follows: TGTGCCAGCTCCTCGACAGGGAACTATGGCTACACCTTC. The V and J genes are TRBV12-3 or TRBV12-4 and TRBJ1-2, with 7 bases matching TRBD1. V lost 8 bases and J lost 2; bases outside the gene matches: 5. The CDR3 runs to 13 residues.

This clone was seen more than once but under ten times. CDR3 sequence reads: CASTPRAGGATSTDTQYF. CDR3 DNA: TGTGCCAGCACCCCGAGGGCAGGGGGAGCGACCAGCACAGATACGCAGTATTTT. J is TRBJ2-3 and V is TRBV27, with 7 nucleotides matching TRBD1. The V gene end was trimmed by 7 bases and the J gene end by 0 bases; junction bases not matched to a gene: 16. This CDR3 region has 18 residues. The germline V gene has CDR1 MNHEY and CDR2 SMNVEV (reference sequence).

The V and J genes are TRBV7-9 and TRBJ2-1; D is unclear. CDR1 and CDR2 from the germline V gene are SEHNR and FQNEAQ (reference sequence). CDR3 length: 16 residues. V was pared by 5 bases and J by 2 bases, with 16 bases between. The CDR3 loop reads CASSPPAPSPYNEQFF. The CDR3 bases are TGTGCCAGCAGCCCCCCGGCGCCTAGTCCCTACAATGAGCAGTTCTTC.

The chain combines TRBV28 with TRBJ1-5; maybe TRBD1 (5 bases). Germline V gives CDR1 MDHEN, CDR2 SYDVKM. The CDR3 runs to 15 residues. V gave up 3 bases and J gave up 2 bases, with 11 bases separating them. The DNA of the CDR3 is TGTGCCAGCAGTTTCGGGGGAGGCGGCAATCAGCCCCAGCATTTT. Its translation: CASSFGGGGNQPQHF.

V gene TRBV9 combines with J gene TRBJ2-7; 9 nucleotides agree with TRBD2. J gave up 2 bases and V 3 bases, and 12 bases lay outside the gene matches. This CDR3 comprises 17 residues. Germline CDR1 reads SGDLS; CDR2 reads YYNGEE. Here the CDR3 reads CASSDSSGASPAYEQYF. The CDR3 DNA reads TGTGCCAGCAGCGACTCTAGCGGGGCCTCCCCCGCCTACGAGCAGTACTTC.

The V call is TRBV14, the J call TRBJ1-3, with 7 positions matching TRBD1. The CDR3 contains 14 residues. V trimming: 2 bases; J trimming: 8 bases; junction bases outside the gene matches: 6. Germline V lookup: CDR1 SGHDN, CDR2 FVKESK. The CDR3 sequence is CASSQPRDRHTIYF. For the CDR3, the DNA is TGTGCCAGCAGCCAACCTCGGGACAGACACACCATATATTTT.